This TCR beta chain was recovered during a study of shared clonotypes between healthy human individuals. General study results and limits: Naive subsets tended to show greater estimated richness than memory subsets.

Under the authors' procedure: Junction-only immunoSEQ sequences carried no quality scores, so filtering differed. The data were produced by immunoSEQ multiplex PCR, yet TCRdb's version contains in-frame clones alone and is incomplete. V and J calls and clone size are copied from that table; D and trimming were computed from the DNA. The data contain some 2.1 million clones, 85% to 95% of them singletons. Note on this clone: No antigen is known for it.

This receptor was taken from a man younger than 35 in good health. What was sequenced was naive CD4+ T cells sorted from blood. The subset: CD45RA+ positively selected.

The CDR3 here is CASSGTLGVETQYF. The CDR3 DNA follows: TGTGCCAGCAGCGGAACCCTGGGGGTAGAGACCCAGTACTTC. V usage is TRBV9 and J usage is TRBJ2-5; D might be TRBD1 or TRBD2, each matching 5 bases. Germline lookup yields CDR1 SGDLS and CDR2 YYNGEE. The V gene lost 3 bases and the J gene lost 4 bases, with 13 bases spanning the gap. The CDR3 extends over 14 amino acids.